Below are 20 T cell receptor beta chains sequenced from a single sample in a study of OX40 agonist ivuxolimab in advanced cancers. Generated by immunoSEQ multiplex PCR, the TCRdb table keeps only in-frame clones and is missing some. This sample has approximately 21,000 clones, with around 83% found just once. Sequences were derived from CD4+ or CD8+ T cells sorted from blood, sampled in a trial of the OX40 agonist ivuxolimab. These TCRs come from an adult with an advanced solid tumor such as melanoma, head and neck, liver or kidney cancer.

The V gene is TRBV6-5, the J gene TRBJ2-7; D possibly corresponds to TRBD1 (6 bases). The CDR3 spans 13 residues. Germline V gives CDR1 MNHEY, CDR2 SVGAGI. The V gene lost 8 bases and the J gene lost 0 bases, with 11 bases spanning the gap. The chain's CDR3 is CASWDNLSYEQYF. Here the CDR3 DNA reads TGTGCCAGCTGGGACAACCTCTCCTACGAGCAGTACTTC.

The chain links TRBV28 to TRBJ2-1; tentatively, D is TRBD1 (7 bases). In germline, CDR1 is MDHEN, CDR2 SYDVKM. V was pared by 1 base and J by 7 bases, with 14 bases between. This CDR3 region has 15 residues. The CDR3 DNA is TGTGCCAGCAGTTTATCGGAGCCAGGGGGGAATGAGCAGTTCTTC. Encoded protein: CASSLSEPGGNEQFF. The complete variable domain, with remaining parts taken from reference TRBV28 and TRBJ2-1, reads DVKVTQSSRYLVKRTGEKVFLECVQDMDHENMFWYRQDPGLGLRLIYFSYDVKMKEKGDIPEGYSVSREKKERFSLILESASTNQTSMYLCASSLSEPGGNEQFFGPGTRLTVL.

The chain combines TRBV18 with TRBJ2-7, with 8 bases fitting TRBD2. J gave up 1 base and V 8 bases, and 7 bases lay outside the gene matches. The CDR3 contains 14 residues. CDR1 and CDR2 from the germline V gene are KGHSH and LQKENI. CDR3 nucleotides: TGTGCCAGCCTACCGGGGGGGTGGTCCTACGAGCAGTACTTC. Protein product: CASLPGGWSYEQYF.

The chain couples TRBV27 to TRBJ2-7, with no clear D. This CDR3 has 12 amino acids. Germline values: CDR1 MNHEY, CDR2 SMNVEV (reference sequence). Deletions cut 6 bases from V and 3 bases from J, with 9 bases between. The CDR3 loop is CASSPGGYEQYF. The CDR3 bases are TGTGCCAGCAGCCCGGGTGGCTACGAGCAGTACTTC.

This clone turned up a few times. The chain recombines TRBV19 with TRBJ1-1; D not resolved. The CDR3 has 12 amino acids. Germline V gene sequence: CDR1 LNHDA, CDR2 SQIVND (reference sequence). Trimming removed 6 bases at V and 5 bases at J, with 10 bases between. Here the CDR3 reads CASRTGETEAFF. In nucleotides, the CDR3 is TGTGCCAGTAGGACGGGTGAAACTGAAGCTTTCTTT. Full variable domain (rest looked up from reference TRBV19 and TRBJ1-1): DGGITQSPKYLFRKEGQNVTLSCEQNLNHDAMYWYRQDPGQGLRLIYYSQIVNDFQKGDIAEGYSVSREKKESFPLTVTSAQKNPTAFYLCASRTGETEAFFGQGTRLTVV.

CDR3 in DNA: TGTGCCAGCAGACTTCAGGGGGCCTTGGGCGAGCAGTACTTC. Residues: CASRLQGALGEQYF. The chain has TRBV6-6 and TRBJ2-7; 8 nucleotides line up with TRBD1. This CDR3 has 14 residues. V gave up 6 bases and J gave up 6 bases; unmatched junction bases: 10. CDR1 and CDR2 from the germline V gene are MNHNY and SVGAGI (reference sequence).

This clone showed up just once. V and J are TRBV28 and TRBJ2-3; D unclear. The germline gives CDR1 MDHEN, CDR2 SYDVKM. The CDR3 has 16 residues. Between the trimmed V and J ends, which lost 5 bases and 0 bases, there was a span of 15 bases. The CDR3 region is CASSPQTWASTDTQYF. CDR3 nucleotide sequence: TGTGCCAGCAGTCCCCAAACTTGGGCTAGCACAGATACGCAGTATTTT.

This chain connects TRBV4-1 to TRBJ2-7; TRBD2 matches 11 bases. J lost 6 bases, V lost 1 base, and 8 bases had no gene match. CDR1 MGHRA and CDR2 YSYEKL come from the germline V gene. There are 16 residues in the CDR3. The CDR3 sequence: CASSQGALAGVSEQYF. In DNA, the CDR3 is TGCGCCAGCAGCCAAGGCGCACTAGCGGGAGTTAGCGAGCAGTACTTC.

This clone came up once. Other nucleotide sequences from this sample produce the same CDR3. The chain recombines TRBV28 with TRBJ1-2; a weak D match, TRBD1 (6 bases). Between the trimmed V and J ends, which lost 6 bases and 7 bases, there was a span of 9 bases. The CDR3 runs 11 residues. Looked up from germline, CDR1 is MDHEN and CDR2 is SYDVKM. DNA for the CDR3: TGTGCCAGCAGGACAGGATTTGGCTACACCTTC. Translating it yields CASRTGFGYTF.

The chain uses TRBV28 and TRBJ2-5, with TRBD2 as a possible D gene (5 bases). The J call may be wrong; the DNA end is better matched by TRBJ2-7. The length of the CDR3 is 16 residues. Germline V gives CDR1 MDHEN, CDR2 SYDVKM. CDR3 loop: CASSFMAGGYWDEQYF. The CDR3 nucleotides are TGTGCCAGCAGTTTTATGGCGGGTGGGTATTGGGACGAGCAGTACTTC.

CDR3 DNA: TGTGCCAGCTCACCACAGACGGGGTATTATTCACCCCTCCACTTT. This gives the protein CASSPQTGYYSPLHF. The chain employs TRBV18 and TRBJ1-6; no clear D gene. The V and J ends lost 1 base and 8 bases respectively, with 12 bases between them. The CDR3 consists of 15 residues. The germline V gene has CDR1 KGHSH and CDR2 LQKENI. The full variable domain, rest sourced from reference TRBV18 and TRBJ1-6, is NAGVMQNPRHLVRRRGQEARLRCSPMKGHSHVYWYRQLPEEGLKFMVYLQKENIIDESGMPKERFSAEFPKEGPSILRIQQVVRGDSAAYFCASSPQTGYYSPLHFGNGTRLTVT.

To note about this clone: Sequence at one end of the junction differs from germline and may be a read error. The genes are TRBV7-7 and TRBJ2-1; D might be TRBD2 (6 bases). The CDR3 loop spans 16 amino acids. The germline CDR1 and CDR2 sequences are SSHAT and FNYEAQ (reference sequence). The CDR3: CASSLDSGVSYNEQFF. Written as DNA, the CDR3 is TGTGCTAGCAGCTTAGATAGCGGCGTCTCTTACAATGAGCAGTTCTTC.

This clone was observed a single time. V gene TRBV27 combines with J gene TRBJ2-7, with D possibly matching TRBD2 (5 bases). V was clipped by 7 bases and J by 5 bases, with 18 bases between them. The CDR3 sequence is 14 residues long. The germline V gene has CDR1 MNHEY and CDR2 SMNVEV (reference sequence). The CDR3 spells CASTNNPTGNEQYF. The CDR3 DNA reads TGTGCCAGCACTAACAACCCGACGGGGAACGAGCAGTACTTC.

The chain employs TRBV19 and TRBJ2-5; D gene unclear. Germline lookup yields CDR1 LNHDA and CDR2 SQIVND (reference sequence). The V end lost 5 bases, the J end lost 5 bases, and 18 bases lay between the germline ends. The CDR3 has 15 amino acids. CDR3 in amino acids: CASSPDMTLLETQYF. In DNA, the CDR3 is TGTGCCAGTAGTCCTGACATGACGCTCTTGGAGACCCAGTACTTC.

The CDR3 nucleotides are TGTGCCAGCACCCAGGGAAATCAGCCCCAGCATTTT. This sequence encodes CASTQGNQPQHF. This chain links TRBV28 with TRBJ1-5, with D possibly matching TRBD1 (5 bases). Trimming took 7 bases from V and 4 from J, leaving 8 bases between them. This CDR3 is 12 amino acids long. CDR1 and CDR2 (germline): MDHEN, SYDVKM.

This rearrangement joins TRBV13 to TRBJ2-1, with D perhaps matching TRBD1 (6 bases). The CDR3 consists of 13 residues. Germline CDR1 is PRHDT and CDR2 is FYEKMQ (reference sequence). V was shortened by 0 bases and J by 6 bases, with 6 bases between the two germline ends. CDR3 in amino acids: CASSLGRGNEQFF. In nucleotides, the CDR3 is TGTGCCAGCAGCTTAGGCAGGGGCAATGAGCAGTTCTTC.

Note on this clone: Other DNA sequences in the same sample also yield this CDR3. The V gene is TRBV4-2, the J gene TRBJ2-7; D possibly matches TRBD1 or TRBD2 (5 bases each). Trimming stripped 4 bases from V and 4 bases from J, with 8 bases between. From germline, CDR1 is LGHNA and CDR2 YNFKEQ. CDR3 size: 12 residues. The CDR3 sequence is CASSPGGYEQYF. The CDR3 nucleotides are TGTGCCAGCAGCCCTGGGGGTTACGAGCAGTACTTC.

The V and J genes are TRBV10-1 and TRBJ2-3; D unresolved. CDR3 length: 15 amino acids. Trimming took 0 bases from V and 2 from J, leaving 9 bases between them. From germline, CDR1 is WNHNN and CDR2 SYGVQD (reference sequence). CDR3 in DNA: TGCGCCAGCAGTGAGTCTGGCGGATCCACAGATACGCAGTATTTT. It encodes CASSESGGSTDTQYF.

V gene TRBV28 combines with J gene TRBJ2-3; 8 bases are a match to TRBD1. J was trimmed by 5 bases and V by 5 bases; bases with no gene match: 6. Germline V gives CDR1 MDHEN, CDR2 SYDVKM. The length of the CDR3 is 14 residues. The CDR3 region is CASSLRTGRDTQYF. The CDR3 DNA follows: TGTGCCAGCAGTCTCAGGACAGGGAGAGATACGCAGTATTTT.

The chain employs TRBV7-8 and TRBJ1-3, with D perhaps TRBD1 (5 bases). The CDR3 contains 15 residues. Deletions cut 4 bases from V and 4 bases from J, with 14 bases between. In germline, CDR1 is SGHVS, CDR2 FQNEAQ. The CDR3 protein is CASSSVPGPGNTIYF. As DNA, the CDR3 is TGTGCCAGCAGCTCCGTCCCAGGGCCCGGAAACACCATATATTTT.